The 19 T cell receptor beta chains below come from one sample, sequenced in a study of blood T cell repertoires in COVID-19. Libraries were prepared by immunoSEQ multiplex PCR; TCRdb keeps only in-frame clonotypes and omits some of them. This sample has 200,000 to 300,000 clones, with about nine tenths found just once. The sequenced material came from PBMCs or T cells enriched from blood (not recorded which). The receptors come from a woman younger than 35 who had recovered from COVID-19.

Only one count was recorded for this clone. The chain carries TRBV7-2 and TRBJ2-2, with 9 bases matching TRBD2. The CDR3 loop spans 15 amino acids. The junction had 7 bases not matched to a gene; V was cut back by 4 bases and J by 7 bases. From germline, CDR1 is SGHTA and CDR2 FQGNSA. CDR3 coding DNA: TGTGCCAGCAGCTCGGCTAGCGGGAAGGTCGGGGAGCTGTTTTTT. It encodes CASSSASGKVGELFF.

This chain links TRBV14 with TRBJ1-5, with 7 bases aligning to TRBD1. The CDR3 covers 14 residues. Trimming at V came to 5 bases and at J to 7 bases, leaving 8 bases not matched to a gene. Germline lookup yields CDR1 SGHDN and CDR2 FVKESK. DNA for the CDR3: TGTGCCAGCAGCACCACAGGGGCCGTCCAGCCCCAGCATTTT. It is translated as CASSTTGAVQPQHF.

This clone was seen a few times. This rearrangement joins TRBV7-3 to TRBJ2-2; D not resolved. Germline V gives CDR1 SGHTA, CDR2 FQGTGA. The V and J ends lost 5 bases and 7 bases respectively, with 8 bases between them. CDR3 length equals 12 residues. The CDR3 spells CASSVGVGELFF. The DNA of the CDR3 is TGTGCCAGCAGCGTCGGAGTCGGGGAGCTGTTTTTT.

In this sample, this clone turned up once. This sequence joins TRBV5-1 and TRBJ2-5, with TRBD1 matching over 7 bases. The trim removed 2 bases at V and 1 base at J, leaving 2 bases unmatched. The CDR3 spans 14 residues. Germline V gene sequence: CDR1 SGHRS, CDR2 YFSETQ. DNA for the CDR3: TGCGCCAGCAGCTTTGGACAGGTCCAAGAGACCCAGTACTTC. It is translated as CASSFGQVQETQYF. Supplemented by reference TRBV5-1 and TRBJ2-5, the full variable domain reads KAGVTQTPRYLIKTRGQQVTLSCSPISGHRSVSWYQQTPGQGLQFLFEYFSETQRNKGNFPGRFSGRQFSNSRSEMNVSTLELGDSALYLCASSFGQVQETQYFGPGTRLLVL.

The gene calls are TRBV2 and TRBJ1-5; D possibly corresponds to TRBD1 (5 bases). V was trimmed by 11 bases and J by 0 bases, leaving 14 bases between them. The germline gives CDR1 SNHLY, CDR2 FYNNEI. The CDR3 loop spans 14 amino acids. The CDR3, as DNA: TGTGCCTGTCGACAGCCTTATAGCAATCAGCCCCAGCATTTT. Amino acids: CACRQPYSNQPQHF.

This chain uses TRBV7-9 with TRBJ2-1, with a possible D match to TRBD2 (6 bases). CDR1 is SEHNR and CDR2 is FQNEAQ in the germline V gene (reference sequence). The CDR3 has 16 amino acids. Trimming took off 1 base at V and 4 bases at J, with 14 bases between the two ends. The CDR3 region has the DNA TGTGCCAGCAGCTTAGGGTCAGGACTACGTTACAATGAGCAGTTCTTC. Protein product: CASSLGSGLRYNEQFF.

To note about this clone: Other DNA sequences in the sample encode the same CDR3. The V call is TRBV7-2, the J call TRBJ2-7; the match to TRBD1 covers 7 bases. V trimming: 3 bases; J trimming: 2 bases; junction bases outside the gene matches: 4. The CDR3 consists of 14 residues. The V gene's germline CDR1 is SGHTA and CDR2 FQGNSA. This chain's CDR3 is CASSLRDRTYEQYF. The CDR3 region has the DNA TGTGCCAGCAGCTTGAGGGACAGAACCTACGAGCAGTACTTC.

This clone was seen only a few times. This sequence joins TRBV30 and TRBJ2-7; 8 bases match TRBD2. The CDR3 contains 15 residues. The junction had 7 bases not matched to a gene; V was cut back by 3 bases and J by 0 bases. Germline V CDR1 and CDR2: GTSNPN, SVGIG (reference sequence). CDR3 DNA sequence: TGTGCCTGGAGGCTTAGCGGGACGTTCTCCTACGAGCAGTACTTC. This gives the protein CAWRLSGTFSYEQYF.

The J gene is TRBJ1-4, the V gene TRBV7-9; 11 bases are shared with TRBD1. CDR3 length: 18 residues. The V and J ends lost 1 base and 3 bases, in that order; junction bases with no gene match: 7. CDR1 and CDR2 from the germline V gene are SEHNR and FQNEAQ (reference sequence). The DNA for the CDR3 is TGTGCCAGCAGCTTAGGTCTGGGACAGGGGGGAGCTAATGAAAAACTGTTTTTT. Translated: CASSLGLGQGGANEKLFF.

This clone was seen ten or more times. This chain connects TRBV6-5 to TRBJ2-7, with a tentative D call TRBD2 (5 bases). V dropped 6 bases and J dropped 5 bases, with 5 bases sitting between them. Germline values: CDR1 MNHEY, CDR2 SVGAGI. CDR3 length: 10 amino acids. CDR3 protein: CASRRDEQYF. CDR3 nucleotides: TGTGCCAGCAGGCGGGACGAGCAGTACTTC.

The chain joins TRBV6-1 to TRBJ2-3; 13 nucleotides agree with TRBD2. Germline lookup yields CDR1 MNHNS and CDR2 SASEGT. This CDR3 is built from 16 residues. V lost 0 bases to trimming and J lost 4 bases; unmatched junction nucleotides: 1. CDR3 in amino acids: CASSEAGLAGADTQYF. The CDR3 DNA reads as TGTGCCAGCAGTGAAGCCGGACTAGCGGGAGCAGATACGCAGTATTTT.

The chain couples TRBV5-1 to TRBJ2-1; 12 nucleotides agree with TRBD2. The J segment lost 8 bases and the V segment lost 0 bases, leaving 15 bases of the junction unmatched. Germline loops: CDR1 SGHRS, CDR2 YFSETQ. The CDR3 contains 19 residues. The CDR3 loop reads CASSLARLAGAGMDDEQFF. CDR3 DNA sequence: TGCGCCAGCAGCTTGGCGCGACTAGCGGGAGCGGGTATGGATGATGAGCAGTTCTTC.

CDR3 protein: CASSLVSGNEKLFF. Written as DNA, the CDR3 is TGTGCCAGCAGCTTAGTATCCGGGAATGAAAAACTGTTTTTT. The V and J genes are TRBV11-2 and TRBJ1-4, with D hard to call. This CDR3 spans 14 amino acids. Trimming took 1 base from V and 5 from J, leaving 8 bases between them. Germline V lookup: CDR1 SGHAT, CDR2 FQNNGV.

This CDR3 is CASSEPSLPRGLFDYNSPLHF. For the CDR3, the DNA is TGTGCCAGCAGTGAACCTTCTCTGCCCAGGGGCCTCTTTGATTATAATTCACCCCTCCACTTT. The chain links TRBV6-1 to TRBJ1-6, with D perhaps TRBD1 (6 bases). V was cut by 2 bases and J by 4 bases, with 27 bases left in between. This CDR3 contains 21 residues. CDR1 MNHNS and CDR2 SASEGT come from the germline V gene.

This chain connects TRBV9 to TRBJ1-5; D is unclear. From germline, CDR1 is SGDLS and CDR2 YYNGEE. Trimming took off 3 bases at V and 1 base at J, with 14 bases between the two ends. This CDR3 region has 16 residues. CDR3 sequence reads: CASSAGGGGSNQPQHF. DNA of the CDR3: TGTGCCAGCAGCGCGGGAGGCGGAGGGAGCAATCAGCCCCAGCATTTT.

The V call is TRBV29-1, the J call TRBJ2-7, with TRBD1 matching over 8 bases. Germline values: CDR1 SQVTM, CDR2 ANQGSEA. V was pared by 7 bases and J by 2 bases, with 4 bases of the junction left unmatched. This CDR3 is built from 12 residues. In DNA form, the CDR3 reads TGCAGCGCAAGACAGGGGACCTACGAGCAGTACTTC. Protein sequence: CSARQGTYEQYF.

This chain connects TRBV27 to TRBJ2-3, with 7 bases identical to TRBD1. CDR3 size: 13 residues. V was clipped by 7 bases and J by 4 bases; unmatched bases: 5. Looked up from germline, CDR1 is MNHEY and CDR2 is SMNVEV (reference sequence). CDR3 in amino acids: CASIVGGADTQYF. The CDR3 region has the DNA TGTGCCAGCATTGTAGGGGGCGCAGATACGCAGTATTTT.

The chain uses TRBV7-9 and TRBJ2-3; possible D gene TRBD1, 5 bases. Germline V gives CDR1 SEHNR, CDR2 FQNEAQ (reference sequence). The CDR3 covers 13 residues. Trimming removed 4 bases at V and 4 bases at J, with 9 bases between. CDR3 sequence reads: CASSYQGSDTQYF. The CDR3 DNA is TGTGCCAGCAGCTACCAGGGTTCAGATACGCAGTATTTT.

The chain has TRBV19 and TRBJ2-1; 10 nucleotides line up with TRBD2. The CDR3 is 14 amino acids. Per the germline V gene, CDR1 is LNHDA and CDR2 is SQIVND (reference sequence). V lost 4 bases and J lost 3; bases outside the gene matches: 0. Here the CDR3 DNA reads TGTGCCAGTAGTAGGACTAGCGGCTACAATGAGCAGTTCTTC. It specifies CASSRTSGYNEQFF.